This entry is about one TCR beta chain. Antigen specificity is unknown. A far larger clone is only one base removed, so a read error is likely. The same CDR3 is also encoded by other DNA sequences in this sample. Some clones are missing from TCRdb's copy, which holds only in-frame ones; the method was immunoSEQ multiplex PCR. Of around 300,000 clones in the sample, roughly 91% were seen once. Every donor, a Caucasian adult, lived in Nashville, Tennessee. The source of the sample is a study of shared clonotypes between healthy human individuals. Looking at the study overall: Each donor contributed plates that comprised three CD4 naive, three CD4 memory, two CD8 naive and one CD8 memory. Study results and caveats: Depth was large, yet rarefaction showed that sorted-subset sequencing was incomplete.

CDR1 is SQVTM and CDR2 is ANQGSEA in the germline V gene. This CDR3 has 14 residues. With V trimmed by 5 bases and J by 1 base, 8 bases remained unmatched. The sample comprised memory CD8+ T cells sorted from blood. Subset reported: CD45RO+ cells pooled with CCR7-negative TemRA cells. The sequence was obtained from a man aged 18 to 30 in good health. The chain carries TRBV29-1 and TRBJ2-7, with TRBD1 matching 7 bases. Written as DNA, the CDR3 is TGCAGCGTTTTTTCTGGGACAGCATCCTACGAGCAGTACTTC. Protein: CSVFSGTASYEQYF.